One sample yielded the 10 T cell receptor beta chains listed below, sequenced in a study of blood T cell repertoires in COVID-19. Profiled with immunoSEQ multiplex PCR; TCRdb holds only in-frame clones, not every one. The sample carries a few hundred thousand clones, about 88% recorded once. Material: PBMCs or T cells enriched from blood (not recorded which). These receptors were taken from a young woman who had been exposed to COVID-19.

This sequence joins TRBV28 and TRBJ2-3; 10 positions match TRBD2. Germline values: CDR1 MDHEN, CDR2 SYDVKM. The V gene end was trimmed by 6 bases and the J gene end by 1 base; junction bases not matched to a gene: 7. The CDR3 runs 16 residues. CDR3 in amino acids: CASRPAGGPGTDTQYF. The CDR3 DNA reads as TGTGCCAGCAGACCAGCGGGGGGGCCTGGCACAGATACGCAGTATTTT.

The chain couples TRBV19 to TRBJ2-2; D perhaps matches TRBD1 (5 bases). V was clipped by 8 bases and J by 11 bases, with 12 bases between them. CDR3 length equals 11 residues. In germline, CDR1 is LNHDA, CDR2 SQIVND (reference sequence). The CDR3 protein is CASRTYGELFF. The CDR3 region has the DNA TGTGCCAGTCGGACATACGGCGAGCTGTTTTTT.

The gene calls are TRBV18 and TRBJ1-1; possible D gene TRBD1, 6 bases. CDR3 length: 14 residues. CDR1 and CDR2 from the germline V gene are KGHSH and LQKENI. Trimming took off 3 bases at V and 3 bases at J, with 11 bases between the two ends. As DNA, the CDR3 is TGTGCCAGCTCACCCGGACAGCTACACACTGAAGCTTTCTTT. As protein: CASSPGQLHTEAFF.

The V and J genes are TRBV29-1 and TRBJ2-3; 7 nucleotides align to TRBD1. With 6 bases clipped from V and 2 bases from J, the junction kept 8 bases outside the gene matches. Germline V gives CDR1 SQVTM, CDR2 ANQGSEA. The CDR3 length is 14 residues. CDR3 residues: CSVTLGQYTDTQYF. The CDR3 DNA reads as TGCAGCGTGACCCTGGGACAGTACACAGATACGCAGTATTTT.

V is TRBV5-8 and J is TRBJ1-1; possibly TRBD1 for D (5 bases). Germline values: CDR1 SGHTS, CDR2 YDEGEE. The CDR3 length is 14 residues. V lost 4 bases to trimming and J lost 3 bases, with 13 bases between them. CDR3 sequence: CASSRGIGDTEAFF. The CDR3 DNA follows: TGTGCCAGCAGCAGGGGAATTGGGGACACTGAAGCTTTCTTT. Variable domain in full (rest from reference TRBV5-8 and TRBJ1-1): EAGVTQSPTHLIKTRGQQATLRCSPISGHTSVYWYQQALGLGLQFLLWYDEGEERNRGNFPPRFSGRQFPNYSSELNVNALELEDSALYLCASSRGIGDTEAFFGQGTRLTVV.

The chain recombines TRBV5-1 with TRBJ2-7; maybe TRBD2 (5 bases). The V gene lost 5 bases and the J gene lost 2 bases, with 23 bases spanning the gap. Germline CDR1 is SGHRS and CDR2 is YFSETQ. The CDR3 contains 17 residues. The CDR3, as DNA: TGCGCCAGCAGACCGCCCGGGGTTGGTTCGGGTACCTACGAGCAGTACTTC. This translates into CASRPPGVGSGTYEQYF.

The chain links TRBV6-4 to TRBJ2-1; 7 bases agree with TRBD2. The CDR3 is 15 residues long. V shed 6 bases, J shed 10 bases, and the junction held 15 bases outside the gene matches. CDR1 MRHNA and CDR2 SNTAGT come from the germline V gene. CDR3 sequence: CASSPRWGGAGEQFF. The CDR3 nucleotides are TGTGCCAGCAGCCCCCGATGGGGGGGAGCTGGGGAGCAGTTCTTC.

This chain connects TRBV19 to TRBJ2-3, with D tentatively TRBD2 (7 bases). The V gene's germline CDR1 is LNHDA and CDR2 SQIVND (reference sequence). The CDR3 runs to 18 residues. The ends were cut back, 5 bases at V and 5 bases at J, with 26 bases in the middle. The CDR3 region has the DNA TGTGCCAGTAGTGTCAGGGGAGCGGGACCCGCCTTAGGAGATACGCAGTATTTT. Translating gives CASSVRGAGPALGDTQYF.

Points on this clone: This same CDR3 is encoded by further DNA sequences in the sample. This chain uses TRBV5-1 with TRBJ2-3, with D maybe TRBD2 (6 bases). The CDR3 covers 14 residues. V was shortened by 0 bases and J by 1 base, with 6 bases between the two germline ends. The V gene's germline CDR1 is SGHRS and CDR2 YFSETQ. The CDR3 reads CASSLGGGTDTQYF. The CDR3 bases are TGCGCCAGCAGCTTGGGGGGGGGCACAGATACGCAGTATTTT.

The rearrangement uses TRBV30 and TRBJ2-1, with 11 positions matching TRBD2. Germline CDR1 reads GTSNPN; CDR2 reads SVGIG (reference sequence). J gave up 8 bases and V 2 bases, and 8 bases lay outside the gene matches. This CDR3 is built from 15 residues. The CDR3 loop reads CAWSRNSGGAYEQFF. The CDR3 bases are TGTGCCTGGAGTAGAAATAGCGGGGGGGCTTATGAGCAGTTCTTC.